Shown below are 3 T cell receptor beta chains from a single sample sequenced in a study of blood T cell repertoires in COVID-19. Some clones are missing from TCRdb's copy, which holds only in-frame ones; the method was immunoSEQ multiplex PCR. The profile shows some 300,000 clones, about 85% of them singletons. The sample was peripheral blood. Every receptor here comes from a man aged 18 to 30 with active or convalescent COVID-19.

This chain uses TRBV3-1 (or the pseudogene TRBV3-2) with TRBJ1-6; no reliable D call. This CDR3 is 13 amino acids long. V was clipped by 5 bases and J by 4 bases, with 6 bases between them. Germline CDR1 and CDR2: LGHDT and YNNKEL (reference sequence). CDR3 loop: CASSGSYNSPLHF. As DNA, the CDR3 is TGTGCCAGCAGCGGCAGTTATAATTCACCCCTCCACTTT.

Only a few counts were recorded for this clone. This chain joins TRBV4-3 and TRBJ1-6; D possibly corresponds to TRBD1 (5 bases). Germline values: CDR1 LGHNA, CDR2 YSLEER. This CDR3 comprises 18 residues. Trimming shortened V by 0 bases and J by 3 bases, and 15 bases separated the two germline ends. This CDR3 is CASSQDNGGVDYNSPLHF. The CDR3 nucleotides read TGCGCCAGCAGCCAAGATAATGGAGGGGTCGACTATAATTCACCCCTCCACTTT.

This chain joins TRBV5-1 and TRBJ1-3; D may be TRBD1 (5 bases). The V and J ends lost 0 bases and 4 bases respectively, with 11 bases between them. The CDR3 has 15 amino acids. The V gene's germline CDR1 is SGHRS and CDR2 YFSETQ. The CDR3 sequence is CASSLGQSPGNTIYF. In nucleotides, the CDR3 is TGCGCCAGCAGCTTGGGACAGTCCCCCGGAAACACCATATATTTT.